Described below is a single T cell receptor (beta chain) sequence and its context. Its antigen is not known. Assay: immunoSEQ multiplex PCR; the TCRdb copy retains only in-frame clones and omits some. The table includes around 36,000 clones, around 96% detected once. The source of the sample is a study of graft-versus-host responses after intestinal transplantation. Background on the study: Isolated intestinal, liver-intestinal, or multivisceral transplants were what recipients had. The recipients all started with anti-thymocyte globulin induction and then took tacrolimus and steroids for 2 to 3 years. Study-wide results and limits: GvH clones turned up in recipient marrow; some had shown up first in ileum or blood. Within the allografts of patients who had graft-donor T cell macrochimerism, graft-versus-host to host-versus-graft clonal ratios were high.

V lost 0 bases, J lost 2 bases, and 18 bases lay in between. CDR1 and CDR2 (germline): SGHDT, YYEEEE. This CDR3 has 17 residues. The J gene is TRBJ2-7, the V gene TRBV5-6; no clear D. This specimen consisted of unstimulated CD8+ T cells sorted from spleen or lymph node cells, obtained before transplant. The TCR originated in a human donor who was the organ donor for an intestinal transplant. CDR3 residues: CASSLVWTGSTPYEQYF. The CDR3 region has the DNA TGTGCCAGCAGCTTGGTGTGGACGGGCTCCACCCCCTACGAGCAGTACTTC.